The source of this T cell receptor beta chain is a study of blood T cells in healthy people across ages (dated by TCRdb to between 2015 and 2017). Background on the whole study: Template switching captured roughly one uniquely barcoded TCR beta cDNA molecule per two T cells in model experiments. Using deep sequencing normalized with unique cDNA molecular identifiers, the study measured how TCR beta repertoire diversity changes with age. To avoid experimental bias, donors of different ages were distributed randomly across sequencing lanes. The study analyzed two additional independent replicas of 1 million unique cDNA reads from the same blood draw for two donors, one aged 18 to 30 and one aged 80 or older. The donors were split into four age groups: young (average about 15 years), middle-aged (around 37), aged (roughly 68) and long-lived (approximately 80).

Overall study outcomes, separate from this receptor: The CMV infection status of donors was not known, potentially confounding age-related changes in expanded clonotypes. Compared with the aged group, more naive CD4+ T cells, fewer expanded clones and increased TCR diversity were shown by the long-lived group, suggesting age selection. The percentage of naive T cells measured by flow cytometry correlated strongly with observed TCR beta diversity. As age increased, observed TCR beta diversity per million T cells dropped in a roughly linear way, and a significant reduction was already evident by age about 40. Total diversity estimates from one million sequenced T cells were considered lower bounds and underestimates. Since profiling was done on bulk unsorted PBMCs, naive and antigen-experienced compartments could not be conclusively compared.

This clonotype turned up a few times. Its antigen is still unknown. No base qualities exist here, and no much larger clone lies one base off it. Systemically healthy Caucasian individuals from Russia, some 36 in total and aged about 6 to 95 years, were included as donors. Each donor gave ten milliliters of peripheral blood, drawn into EDTA-treated Vacutainer tubes. PBMCs were isolated by Ficoll-Paque density-gradient centrifugation, with at least 7 million obtained per sample. Total RNA, at least 5 micrograms per sample, was extracted from PBMCs with Trizol reagent. For every donor, an aliquot of PBMCs went through flow cytometry to measure the percentages of naive CD45RAhigh/CD27high T cells. Library creation used 5' RACE. Sequencing was performed on an Illumina HiSeq 2500. The second PCR ran for roughly 7 to 11 cycles and used a J-beta primer mix along with a sample-barcoded 5' primer. Each TCR beta cDNA molecule received a unique molecular identifier from a template-switch 5' adaptor carrying 12 random nucleotides. Each sample yielded at least 2.5 million CDR3-containing paired-end reads. All of the RNA was converted into first-strand cDNA using the Mint cDNA synthesis kit, with a TRBC-specific oligonucleotide serving as the primer. Following uracil-DNA glycosylase treatment, all cDNA underwent a first 18-cycle PCR with the universal primers M1SS and BC2_uni_R. On the study's bioinformatics: Normalization of each sample was performed by random selection of 1 million high-quality reads, each carrying a distinct molecular identifier. Instead of being binned into consensus sequences, reads that shared molecular identifiers were thrown out. MiTCR, run with a Q25 quality threshold and the strictest error-elimination algorithm, handled CDR3 identification, clonotype clustering and error correction. A nonparametric unseen species model with Euler transformation was used to estimate lower-bound total TCR beta diversity. Starting from the raw public reads, TCRdb applied fastp trimming at Q25, assembled clones with MiXCR and retained in-frame beta chains. Rows are unified per CDR3 protein, each entry keeping the most common DNA and genes. The V and J calls and clone size are TCRdb's, not the authors'. The table for this sample lists about 1.7 million distinct CDR3 sequences; over 25% of them were counted only once. The ten largest clones add up to roughly 8% of the sample.

The receptor comes from a woman aged 25 to 39 in good health. Sequences were obtained from blood.

The bases are TGTGCCAGCAGCCGGGGACTAGCGGGAGTCACAGATACGCAGTATTTT. This gives the protein CASSRGLAGVTDTQYF. The chain couples TRBV7-2 to TRBJ2-3, with 14 bases matching TRBD2. Taken from the germline V gene, the CDR1 and CDR2 loops are SGHTA and FQGNSA. V is cut back by 5 bases and J by 2 bases, with 3 bases in the junction unmatched. The CDR3 sequence holds 16 residues, the cysteine and phenylalanine included. The DNA shown is the 48-base CDR3, in frame from base 1. With the portions outside the CDR3 filled from the reference TRBV7-2 and TRBJ2-3 genes, the complete variable region becomes GAGVSQSPSNKVTEKGKDVELRCDPISGHTALYWYRQSLGQGLEFLIYFQGNSAPDKSGLPSDRFSAERTGGSVSTLTIQRTQQEDSAVYLCASSRGLAGVTDTQYFGPGTRLTVL.